This T cell receptor (beta chain) originates from a study of lymphopenia after photon versus proton radiotherapy. For this clone: Its antigen is as yet unknown.

Here immunoSEQ multiplex PCR was the method, and the copy in TCRdb shows in-frame clones only, minus some. Of 65,000 to 85,000 clones listed, roughly 90% are singletons. Study-level findings and limits: After the lymphocyte nadir, photon-treated repertoires showed oligoclonal expansion, especially of CD8+ Temra cells. Proton therapy kept repertoires fairly stable, unlike photons, which gained effector/memory cells. Better survival with proton therapy was suggested as possible, not demonstrated. A bigger post-nadir fall in TCR diversity correlated inversely with survival time in deceased patients.

V lost 7 bases and J lost 3, with 22 bases in between. The V gene's germline CDR1 is SGHRS and CDR2 YFSETQ. The CDR3 runs to 16 residues. The material was peripheral blood, obtained from a patient treated with photon-based radiotherapy. The chain combines TRBV5-1 with TRBJ1-1; tentative D call: TRBD1 (5 bases). This TCR came from a middle-aged woman with cholangiocarcinoma. CDR3 coding DNA: TGCGCCAGCGCCGGGGGGTTCCTCCAGTCGGACACTGAAGCTTTCTTT. Amino acid sequence: CASAGGFLQSDTEAFF.